The 9 T cell receptor beta chains below were found in one sample sequenced in a study of CXCR3-negative and CXCR3-positive naive CD8 T cells (dated by TCRdb to between 2019 and 2020). Study-wide conclusions, independent of this receptor: Compared with CXCR3-negative naive cells, CXCR3-positive naive cells had TRB CDR3s with higher hydrophobicity (lower Kidera factor 4), lower energy, and higher strength and volume indices.

Data came from a NextSeq 550. The Human TCR Profiling Kit (MiLaboratory) was used to make UMI-labeled 5' RACE TRB cDNA libraries. Following reprocessing of the reads by TCRdb, the data hold one row per CDR3 protein sequence and no DNA is available. The sample's own table lists about 150,000 distinct CDR3 sequences. About 0.48% of the sample belongs to the ten largest clones. Their antigen targets remain unknown. Sequencing input: naive CXCR3+ CD8+ T cells from blood. Reading the label with the study, this specimen's cell subset or site is: CD45RO-CCR7+CD27+CD95- naive CD8+ T cells expressing CXCR3 (TNR3+). Source of these receptors: a human donor in good health. Some clones in this sample may be carry-over from other donors' samples.

This sequence joins TRBV11-2 and TRBJ2-6; the D call of TRBD1 rests on TCRdb alone, since no DNA is present to check it. Per the germline V gene, CDR1 is SGHAT and CDR2 is FQNNGV. The CDR3 runs to 19 residues. CDR3 residues: CASSFESQGGGSGANVLTF.

The CDR3 protein is CASSIMAGTQYF. The chain uses TRBV19 and TRBJ2-3; TCRdb's assignment of TRBD2 cannot be checked, as there is no DNA. Germline CDR1 reads LNHDA; CDR2 reads SQIVND (reference sequence). The CDR3 spans 12 residues.

The chain carries TRBV28 and TRBJ2-1; TCRdb picks TRBD1, but there is no DNA to check that call. CDR1 MDHEN and CDR2 SYDVKM come from the germline V gene. This CDR3 spans 16 amino acids. The CDR3 is CASSFPGGRSYNEQFF.

The chain links TRBV21-1 to TRBJ2-7; TCRdb indicates TRBD1, and absent DNA this call remains unverified. TRBV21-1 is shown as a pseudogene. The CDR3 runs to 19 residues. This chain's CDR3 is CASSRGKNRRGQRNCEQYF.

V gene TRBV7-9 combines with J gene TRBJ2-7; without DNA, the TCRdb call of TRBD1 cannot be checked. Per the germline V gene, CDR1 is SEHNR and CDR2 is FQNEAQ (reference sequence). This CDR3 is 15 amino acids long. CDR3 region: CASSLLDISSYEQYF. Together with reference TRBV7-9 and TRBJ2-7, the CDR3 gives the full variable domain: DTGVSQNPRHKITKRGQNVTFRCDPISEHNRLYWYRQTLGQGPEFLTYFQNEAQLEKSRLLSDRFSAERPKGSFSTLEIQRTEQGDSAMYLCASSLLDISSYEQYFGPGTRLTVT.

The CDR3 sequence is CSARVGVGNEQYF. This chain joins TRBV29-1 and TRBJ2-7; no DNA is available, so the TRBD1 call from TCRdb remains unchecked. Germline assignment: CDR1 SQVTM and CDR2 ANQGSEA. CDR3 length: 13 amino acids.

This chain connects TRBV10-3 to TRBJ2-5; no DNA is available, so the TRBD1 call from TCRdb remains unchecked. The CDR3 is 15 residues long. CDR1 and CDR2 from the germline V gene are ENHRY and SYGVKD. This chain's CDR3 is CAISESVGGQETQYF.

The rearrangement joins TRBV28 to TRBJ2-7. The germline V gene has CDR1 MDHEN and CDR2 SYDVKM. The CDR3 length is 13 residues. Here the CDR3 reads CASSSRFGDEQYF.

This chain links TRBV14 with TRBJ2-1; TCRdb designates TRBD2, a call that cannot be tested without DNA. The CDR3 runs 17 residues. Germline lookup yields CDR1 SGHDN and CDR2 FVKESK. The CDR3 loop reads CASSQDLAGGRYNEQFF.